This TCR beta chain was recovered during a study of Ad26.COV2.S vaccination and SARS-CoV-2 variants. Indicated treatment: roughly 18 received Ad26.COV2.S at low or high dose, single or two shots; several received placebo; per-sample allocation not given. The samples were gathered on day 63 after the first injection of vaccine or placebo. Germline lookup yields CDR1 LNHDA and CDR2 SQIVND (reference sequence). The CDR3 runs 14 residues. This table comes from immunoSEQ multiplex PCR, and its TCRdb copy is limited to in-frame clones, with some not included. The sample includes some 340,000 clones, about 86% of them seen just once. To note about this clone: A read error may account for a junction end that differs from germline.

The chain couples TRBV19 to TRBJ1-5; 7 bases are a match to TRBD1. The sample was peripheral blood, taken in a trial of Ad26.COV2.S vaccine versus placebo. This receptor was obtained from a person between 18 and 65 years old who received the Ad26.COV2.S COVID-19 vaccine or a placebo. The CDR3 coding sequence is TGTGCCAGTAGTGTAGACAGGGTAGGGCAGCCCCAGCATTTT. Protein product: CASSVDRVGQPQHF.